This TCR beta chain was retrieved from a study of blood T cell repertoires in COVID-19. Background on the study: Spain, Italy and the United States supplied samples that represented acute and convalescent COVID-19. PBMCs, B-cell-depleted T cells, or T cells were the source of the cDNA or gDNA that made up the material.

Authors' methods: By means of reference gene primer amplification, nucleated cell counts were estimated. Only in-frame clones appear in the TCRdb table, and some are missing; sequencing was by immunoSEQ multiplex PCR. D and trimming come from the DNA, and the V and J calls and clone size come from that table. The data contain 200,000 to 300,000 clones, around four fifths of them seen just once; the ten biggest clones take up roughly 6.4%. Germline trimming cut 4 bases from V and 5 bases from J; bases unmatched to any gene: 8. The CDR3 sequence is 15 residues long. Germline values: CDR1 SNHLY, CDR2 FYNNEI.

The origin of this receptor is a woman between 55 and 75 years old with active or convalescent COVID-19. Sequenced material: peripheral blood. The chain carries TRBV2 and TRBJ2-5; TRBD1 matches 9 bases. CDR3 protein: CASSGLQGAGETQYF. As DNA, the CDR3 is TGTGCCAGCAGTGGCCTACAGGGGGCAGGGGAGACCCAGTACTTC.